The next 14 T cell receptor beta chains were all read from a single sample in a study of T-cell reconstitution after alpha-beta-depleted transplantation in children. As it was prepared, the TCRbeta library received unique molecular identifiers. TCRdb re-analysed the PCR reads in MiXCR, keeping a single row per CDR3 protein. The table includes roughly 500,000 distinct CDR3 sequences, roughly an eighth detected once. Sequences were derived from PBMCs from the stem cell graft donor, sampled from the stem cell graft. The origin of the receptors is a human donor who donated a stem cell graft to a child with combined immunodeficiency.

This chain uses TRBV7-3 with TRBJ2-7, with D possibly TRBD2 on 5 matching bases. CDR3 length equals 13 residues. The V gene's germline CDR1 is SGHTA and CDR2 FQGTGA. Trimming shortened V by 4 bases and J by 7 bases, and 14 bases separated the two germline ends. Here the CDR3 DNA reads TGTGCCAGCAGCTCCGGACTGTTTAGGGAGCAGTACTTC. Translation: CASSSGLFREQYF.

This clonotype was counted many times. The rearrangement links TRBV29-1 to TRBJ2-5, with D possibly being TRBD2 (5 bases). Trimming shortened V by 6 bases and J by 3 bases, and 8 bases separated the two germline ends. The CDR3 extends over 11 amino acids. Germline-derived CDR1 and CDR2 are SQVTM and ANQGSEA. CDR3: CSVGVKETQYF. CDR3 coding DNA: TGCAGCGTGGGAGTTAAAGAGACCCAGTACTTC.

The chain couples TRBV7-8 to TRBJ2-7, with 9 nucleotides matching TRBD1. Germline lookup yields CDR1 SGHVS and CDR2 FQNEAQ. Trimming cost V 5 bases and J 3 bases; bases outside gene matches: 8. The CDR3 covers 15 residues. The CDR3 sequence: CASSRVAGQGYEQYF. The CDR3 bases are TGTGCCAGCAGCCGCGTGGCGGGACAGGGCTACGAGCAGTACTTC.

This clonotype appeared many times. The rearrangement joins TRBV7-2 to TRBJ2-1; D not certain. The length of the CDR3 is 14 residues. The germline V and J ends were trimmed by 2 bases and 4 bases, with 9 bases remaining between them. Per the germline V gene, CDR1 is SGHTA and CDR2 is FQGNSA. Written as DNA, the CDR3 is TGTGCCAGCAGCTTAACGGGCTTTTACAATGAGCAGTTCTTC. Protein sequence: CASSLTGFYNEQFF.

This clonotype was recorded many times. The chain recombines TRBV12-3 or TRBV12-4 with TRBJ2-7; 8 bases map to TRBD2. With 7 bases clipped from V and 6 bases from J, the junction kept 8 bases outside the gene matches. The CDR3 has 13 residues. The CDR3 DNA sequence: TGTGCCAGCACCTCTCGGGAGGGGTCCGAGCAGTACTTC. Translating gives CASTSREGSEQYF.

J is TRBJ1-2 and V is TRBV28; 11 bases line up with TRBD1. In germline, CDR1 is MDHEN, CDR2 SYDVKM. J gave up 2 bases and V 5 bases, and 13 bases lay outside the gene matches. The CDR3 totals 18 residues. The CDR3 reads CASSGTGTGGSGNYGYTF. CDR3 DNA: TGTGCCAGCAGTGGTACCGGGACAGGGGGTTCAGGGAACTATGGCTACACCTTC.

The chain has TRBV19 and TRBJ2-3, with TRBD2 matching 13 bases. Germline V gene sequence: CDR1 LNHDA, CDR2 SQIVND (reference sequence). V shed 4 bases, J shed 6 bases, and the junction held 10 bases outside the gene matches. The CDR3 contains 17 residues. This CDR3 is CASSKTRTSGSGDTQYF. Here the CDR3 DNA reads TGTGCCAGTAGTAAAACCCGGACTAGCGGGAGTGGGGATACGCAGTATTTT.

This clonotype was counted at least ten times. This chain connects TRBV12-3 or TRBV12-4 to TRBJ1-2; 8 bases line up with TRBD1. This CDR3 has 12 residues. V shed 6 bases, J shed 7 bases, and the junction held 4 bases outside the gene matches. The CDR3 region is CASRSGGSGYTF. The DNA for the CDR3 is TGTGCCAGCAGATCAGGGGGCAGTGGCTACACCTTC.

CDR3 nucleotides: TGTGCCAGCAGTTTAGCTCCGGGACGCTGGTCCGAGCAGTACTTC. Translated: CASSLAPGRWSEQYF. The V gene is TRBV6-2 or TRBV6-3, the J gene TRBJ2-7; D assignment may be TRBD1 or TRBD2 (5 bases each). Germline values: CDR1 MNHEY, CDR2 SVGEGT. V lost 4 bases to trimming and J lost 6 bases, with 19 bases between them. The CDR3 contains 15 residues.

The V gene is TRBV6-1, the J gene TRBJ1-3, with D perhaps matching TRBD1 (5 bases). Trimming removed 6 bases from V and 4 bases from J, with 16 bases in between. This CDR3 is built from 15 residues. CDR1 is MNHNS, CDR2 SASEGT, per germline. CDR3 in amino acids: CASRETAVSGNTIYF. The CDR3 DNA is TGTGCCAGCAGGGAGACAGCGGTGTCCGGAAACACCATATATTTT.

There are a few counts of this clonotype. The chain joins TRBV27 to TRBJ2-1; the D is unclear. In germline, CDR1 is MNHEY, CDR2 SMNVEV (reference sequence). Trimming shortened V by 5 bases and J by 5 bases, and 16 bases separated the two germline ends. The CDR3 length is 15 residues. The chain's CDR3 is CASSAGPQKNNEQFF. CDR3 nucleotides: TGTGCCAGCAGTGCCGGCCCACAAAAGAACAATGAGCAGTTCTTC.

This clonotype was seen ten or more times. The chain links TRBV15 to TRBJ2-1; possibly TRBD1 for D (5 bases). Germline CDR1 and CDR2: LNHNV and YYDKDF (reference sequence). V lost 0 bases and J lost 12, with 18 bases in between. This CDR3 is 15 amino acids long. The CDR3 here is CATSRDLGAGDVQFF. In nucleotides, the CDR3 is TGTGCCACCAGCAGAGATCTTGGGGCAGGAGATGTGCAGTTCTTC.

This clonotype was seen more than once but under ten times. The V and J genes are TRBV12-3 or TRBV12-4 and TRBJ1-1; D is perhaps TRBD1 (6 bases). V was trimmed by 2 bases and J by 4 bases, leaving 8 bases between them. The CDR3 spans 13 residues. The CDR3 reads CASSLTGFTEAFF. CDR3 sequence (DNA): TGTGCCAGCAGTTTAACAGGGTTCACTGAAGCTTTCTTT.

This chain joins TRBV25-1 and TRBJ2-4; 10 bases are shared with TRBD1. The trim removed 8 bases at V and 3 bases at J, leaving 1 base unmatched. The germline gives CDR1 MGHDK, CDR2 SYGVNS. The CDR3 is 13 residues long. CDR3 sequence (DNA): TGTGCCAGCGGGGACAGGGGCAAAAACATTCAGTACTTC. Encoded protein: CASGDRGKNIQYF. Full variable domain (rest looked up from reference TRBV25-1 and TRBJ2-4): EADIYQTPRYLVIGTGKKITLECSQTMGHDKMYWYQQDPGMELHLIHYSYGVNSTEKGDLSSESTVSRIRTEHFPLTLESARPSHTSQYLCASGDRGKNIQYFGAGTRLSVL.